A selection of T cell receptor beta chains follows, all from one sample in a study of Graves' ophthalmopathy and Graves' hyperthyroidism. TCRdb recomputed calls from the multiplex PCR reads with MiXCR, one row per CDR3 protein. The sample gives 400,000 to 500,000 distinct CDR3 sequences, 20% to 25% of which show up once; roughly 3% is in the top ten. The sequencing input was peripheral blood. These TCRs come from a young woman with stable Graves' hyperthyroidism. Both conserved end residues are part of each CDR3. D genes are given only for firm matches. Part of the rows lack a size; the others show once, few, many or a class for expanded clones.

cdr3_length: 10
j_call: TRBJ1-1
v_call: TRBV20-1
clone_size: -
d_call: -
cdr3_nt: TGCAGTGCACGGAACACTGAAGCTTTCTTT
cdr3_aa: CSARNTEAFF

cdr3_length: 14
j_call: TRBJ2-7
v_call: TRBV7-2
clone_size: many
d_call: TRBD2
cdr3_nt: TGTGCCAGCAGCACCCCTCGGGGGAGGGGCGAGCAGTACTTC
cdr3_aa: CASSTPRGRGEQYF

cdr3_length: 14
j_call: TRBJ2-7
v_call: TRBV6-1
clone_size: -
d_call: -
cdr3_nt: TGTGCCAGCAGTGAGCCTGTCTCGTACTACGAGCAGTACTTC
cdr3_aa: CASSEPVSYYEQYF

cdr3_length: 12
j_call: TRBJ1-5
v_call: TRBV12-3/TRBV12-4
clone_size: many
d_call: -
cdr3_nt: TGTGCCAGCACCCTGGGGCGGCAGCCCCAGCATTTT
cdr3_aa: CASTLGRQPQHF

cdr3_length: 14
j_call: TRBJ1-1
v_call: TRBV28
clone_size: many
d_call: -
cdr3_nt: TGTGCCAGCAGAGTAGGGCGCGCGGACACTGAAGCTTTCTTT
cdr3_aa: CASRVGRADTEAFF

cdr3_length: 17
j_call: TRBJ2-5
v_call: TRBV10-2
clone_size: many
d_call: TRBD2
cdr3_nt: TGCGCCAGCAGTGAGTCGGGACTAGCGGGGATTCAAGAGACCCAGTACTTC
cdr3_aa: CASSESGLAGIQETQYF

cdr3_length: 16
j_call: TRBJ2-7
v_call: TRBV7-2
clone_size: many
d_call: -
cdr3_nt: TGTGCCAGCAGCTTAGTCGCGGCCAGAGGCAACTACGAGCAGTACTTC
cdr3_aa: CASSLVAARGNYEQYF

cdr3_length: 13
j_call: TRBJ1-2
v_call: TRBV27
clone_size: many
d_call: -
cdr3_nt: TGTGCCAGCAGTTTGTACTCCGACTATGGCTACACCTTC
cdr3_aa: CASSLYSDYGYTF

cdr3_length: 19
j_call: TRBJ1-1
v_call: TRBV6-4
clone_size: -
d_call: TRBD1
cdr3_nt: TGTGCCAGCAGTGACCCGGACAGGGGGCAGGCCCTAATGAACACTGAAGCTTTCTTT
cdr3_aa: CASSDPDRGQALMNTEAFF

cdr3_length: 14
j_call: TRBJ2-7
v_call: TRBV4-3
clone_size: many
d_call: -
cdr3_nt: TGCGCCAGCAGCCAAGGGTACGGCGAGTACGAGCAGTACTTC
cdr3_aa: CASSQGYGEYEQYF

cdr3_length: 13
j_call: TRBJ2-5
v_call: TRBV19
clone_size: few
d_call: TRBD2
cdr3_nt: TGTGCCAGTAGGCTAGCGGGAGTTGAGACCCAGTACTTC
cdr3_aa: CASRLAGVETQYF

cdr3_length: 14
j_call: TRBJ2-7
v_call: TRBV20-1
clone_size: -
d_call: TRBD2
cdr3_nt: TGCAGTGCGACTCTTAGCGGGAGGCCCTACGAGCAGTACTTC
cdr3_aa: CSATLSGRPYEQYF

cdr3_length: 12
j_call: TRBJ1-1
v_call: TRBV2
clone_size: many
d_call: -
cdr3_nt: TGTGCCAGCAGGAACGATGTCACTGAAGCTTTCTTT
cdr3_aa: CASRNDVTEAFF

cdr3_length: 14
j_call: TRBJ2-4
v_call: TRBV28
clone_size: many
d_call: TRBD2
cdr3_nt: TGTGCCAGCAGTAACACGGGTCGGGAGGACATTCAGTACTTC
cdr3_aa: CASSNTGREDIQYF

cdr3_length: 15
j_call: TRBJ1-1
v_call: TRBV30
clone_size: many
d_call: -
cdr3_nt: TGTGCCTGGAGTGTACTAGGGGCTCGTGGCACTGAAGCTTTCTTT
cdr3_aa: CAWSVLGARGTEAFF

cdr3_length: 17
j_call: TRBJ1-3
v_call: TRBV6-1
clone_size: once
d_call: TRBD1
cdr3_nt: TGTGCCAGCAGCTCCGGGACAGGGGGGGGATCTGGAAACACCATATATTTT
cdr3_aa: CASSSGTGGGSGNTIYF

cdr3_length: 14
j_call: TRBJ1-6
v_call: TRBV14
clone_size: many
d_call: -
cdr3_nt: TGTGCCAGCAGCCTTCGACCTTCATATTCACCCCTCCACTTT
cdr3_aa: CASSLRPSYSPLHF

cdr3_length: 14
j_call: TRBJ1-6
v_call: TRBV12-3/TRBV12-4
clone_size: many
d_call: -
cdr3_nt: TGTGCCAGCAGTTTCGGAATGCCCGATTCACCCCTCCACTTT
cdr3_aa: CASSFGMPDSPLHF

cdr3_length: 12
j_call: TRBJ2-7
v_call: TRBV7-9
clone_size: many
d_call: -
cdr3_nt: TGTGCCAGCAGCTCCGAGACCTACGAGCAGTACTTC
cdr3_aa: CASSSETYEQYF

cdr3_length: 15
j_call: TRBJ1-3
v_call: TRBV2
clone_size: few
d_call: TRBD1
cdr3_nt: TGTGCCAGCAGTGCGCGGACAGGGGTTGGAAACACCATATATTTT
cdr3_aa: CASSARTGVGNTIYF

cdr3_length: 15
j_call: TRBJ2-5
v_call: TRBV11-2
clone_size: few
d_call: TRBD2
cdr3_nt: TGTGCCAGCAGCCTCCCGGGGGGGCCGATAGAGACCCAGTACTTC
cdr3_aa: CASSLPGGPIETQYF

cdr3_length: 15
j_call: TRBJ2-5
v_call: TRBV24-1
clone_size: -
d_call: -
cdr3_nt: TGTGCCACCAGTGATCCTAGGATAGTCGGGGAGACCCAGTACTTC
cdr3_aa: CATSDPRIVGETQYF

cdr3_length: 18
j_call: TRBJ2-5
v_call: TRBV20-1
clone_size: many
d_call: TRBD2
cdr3_nt: TGCAGTGCGTCGGGAGCCCTGGATGAGCGGGGGGGCCAAGAGACCCAGTACTTC
cdr3_aa: CSASGALDERGGQETQYF

cdr3_length: 14
j_call: TRBJ2-2
v_call: TRBV5-1
clone_size: many
d_call: -
cdr3_nt: TGCGCCAGCAGCCTGTCCTACAGGGCCGGGGAGCTGTTTTTT
cdr3_aa: CASSLSYRAGELFF

cdr3_length: 15
j_call: TRBJ2-5
v_call: TRBV7-3
clone_size: many
d_call: -
cdr3_nt: TGTGCCAGCAGCTTAAGGGTAGCGCGTCAAGAGACCCAGTACTTC
cdr3_aa: CASSLRVARQETQYF

cdr3_length: 16
j_call: TRBJ1-5
v_call: TRBV11-2
clone_size: -
d_call: TRBD1
cdr3_nt: TGTGCCAGCAGCTTAATACACAGGGGGTCCTGGCAGCCCCAGCATTTT
cdr3_aa: CASSLIHRGSWQPQHF

cdr3_length: 14
j_call: TRBJ1-4
v_call: TRBV2
clone_size: many
d_call: TRBD1
cdr3_nt: TGTGCCAGCAGTGTGCAGGGGGCTGGGGAAAAACTGTTTTTT
cdr3_aa: CASSVQGAGEKLFF